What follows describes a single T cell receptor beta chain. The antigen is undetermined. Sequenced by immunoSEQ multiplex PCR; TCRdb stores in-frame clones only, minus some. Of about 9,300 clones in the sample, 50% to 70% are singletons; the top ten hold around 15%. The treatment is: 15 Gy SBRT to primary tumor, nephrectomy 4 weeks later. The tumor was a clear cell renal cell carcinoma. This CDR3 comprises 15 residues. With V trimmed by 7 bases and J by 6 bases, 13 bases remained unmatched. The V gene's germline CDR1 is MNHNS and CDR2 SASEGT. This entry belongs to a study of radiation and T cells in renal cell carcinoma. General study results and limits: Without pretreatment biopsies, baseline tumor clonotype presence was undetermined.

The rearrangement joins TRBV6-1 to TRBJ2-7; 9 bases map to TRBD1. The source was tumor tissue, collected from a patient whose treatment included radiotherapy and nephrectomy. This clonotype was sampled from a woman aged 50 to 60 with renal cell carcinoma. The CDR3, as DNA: TGTGCCAGCAATCTAGCCCGGGACAGGGATGCCGAGCAGTACTTC. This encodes CASNLARDRDAEQYF.